This T cell receptor beta chain appears in the sequencing data of a study of response to subunit inactivated influenza vaccine. MiXCR, applied by TCRdb to the RT-PCR reads, yields one record per CDR3 protein. The profile shows more than 600,000 distinct CDR3 sequences, approximately 17% of them singletons. CDR1 is KGHDR and CDR2 is SFDVKD in the germline V gene. The CDR3 consists of 16 residues. Trimming shortened V by 3 bases and J by 3 bases, and 13 bases separated the two germline ends. Overall study findings and caveats: After each seasonal influenza vaccination, few new T cells are recruited, the authors suggested.

This clonotype was seen a handful of times. The antigen is unknown. The sequence was obtained from a man in his fifties who received an inactivated influenza vaccine. The J gene is TRBJ2-2, the V gene TRBV24-1, with D perhaps TRBD1 or TRBD2 (5 bases each). The material was PBMCs from blood, obtained roughly 5 days after vaccination. CDR3 nucleotide sequence: TGTGCCACCAGTGATCCCCGGGACGGTGACACCGGGGAGCTGTTTTTT. Residues: CATSDPRDGDTGELFF.